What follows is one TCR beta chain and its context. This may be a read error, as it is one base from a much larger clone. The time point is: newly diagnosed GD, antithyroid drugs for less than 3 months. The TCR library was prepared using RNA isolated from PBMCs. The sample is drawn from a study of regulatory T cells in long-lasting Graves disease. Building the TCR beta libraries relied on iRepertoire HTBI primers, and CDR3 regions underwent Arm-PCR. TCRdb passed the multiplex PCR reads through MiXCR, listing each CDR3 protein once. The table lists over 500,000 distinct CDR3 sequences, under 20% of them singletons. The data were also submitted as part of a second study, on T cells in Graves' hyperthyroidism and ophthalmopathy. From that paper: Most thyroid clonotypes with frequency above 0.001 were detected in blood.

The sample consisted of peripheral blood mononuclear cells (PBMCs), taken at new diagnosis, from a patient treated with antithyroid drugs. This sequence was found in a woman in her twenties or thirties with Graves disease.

CDR3 sequence: CASRLIDTSPPYEQYF. The CDR3 DNA reads as TGTGCCAGCAGACTGATTGACACCTCCCCCCCCTACGAGCAGTACTTC. The chain has TRBV6-2 or TRBV6-3 and TRBJ2-7; D remains unclear. The CDR3 totals 16 residues. The V and J ends lost 6 bases and 2 bases respectively, with 20 bases between them. Germline CDR1 is MNHEY and CDR2 is SVGEGT.